One sample yielded the 19 T cell receptor beta chains listed below, sequenced in a study of cytomegalovirus exposure and HLA in healthy donors. The PCR ran on 60 Vbeta and 13 Jbeta primers. Profiling relied on immunoSEQ multiplex PCR, and the TCRdb table lists in-frame clones only, not all of them. The data show about 140,000 clones, with under 70% seen just once and 6.5% held by the top ten. Sequencing was performed on PBMCs. These receptors all come from a woman aged 55-69 years in good health and CMV-seronegative.

Here the CDR3 DNA reads TGTGCCAGTACCCCCGGCGTAGCCTTCACAGATACGCAGTATTTT. This codes for CASTPGVAFTDTQYF. V and J are TRBV19 and TRBJ2-3; D remains unclear. Germline V gene sequence: CDR1 LNHDA, CDR2 SQIVND (reference sequence). The V and J ends lost 7 bases and 2 bases respectively, with 16 bases between them. This CDR3 has 15 residues.

This clone was seen a handful of times. The chain recombines TRBV18 with TRBJ2-2, with a possible D match to TRBD1 (6 bases). In germline, CDR1 is KGHSH, CDR2 LQKENI. V lost 3 bases and J lost 1, with 6 bases in between. The CDR3 runs 14 residues. In DNA form, the CDR3 reads TGTGCCAGCTCACCGGGACAGAACACCGGGGAGCTGTTTTTT. Its translation: CASSPGQNTGELFF.

V is TRBV5-6 and J is TRBJ1-5, with a possible D match to TRBD1 (5 bases). Germline V CDR1 and CDR2: SGHDT, YYEEEE. V lost 4 bases and J lost 5, with 13 bases in between. The CDR3 sequence is 14 residues long. CDR3 nucleotides: TGTGCCAGCAGCCCCCAGGGTAAGGATCAGCCCCAGCATTTT. As protein: CASSPQGKDQPQHF.

This chain links TRBV7-2 with TRBJ2-2; 8 nucleotides line up with TRBD1. J lost 3 bases, V lost 6 bases, and 6 bases had no gene match. This CDR3 has 15 amino acids. Germline-derived CDR1 and CDR2 are SGHTA and FQGNSA. DNA for the CDR3: TGTGCCAGCAGACCAGGGGGCGCGGACACCGGGGAGCTGTTTTTT. Its protein is CASRPGGADTGELFF.

This rearrangement joins TRBV9 to TRBJ1-2; 9 bases map to TRBD1. Germline V gives CDR1 SGDLS, CDR2 YYNGEE. Trimming took 1 base from V and 8 from J; bases not matched to a gene: 12. The CDR3 is made up of 16 amino acids. DNA for the CDR3: TGTGCCAGCAGCGTATCATCCGGACAGGGGCTAAAGGGCTACACCTTC. It yields the protein CASSVSSGQGLKGYTF.

This clone was seen only a few times. This chain uses TRBV25-1 with TRBJ2-7, with TRBD2 matching 13 bases. V shed 4 bases and J 4 bases; nucleotides not matched to a gene: 4. Germline assignment: CDR1 MGHDK and CDR2 SYGVNS. CDR3 length equals 15 residues. The CDR3 spells CASSAWTSGGYEQYF. CDR3 DNA sequence: TGTGCCAGCAGTGCGTGGACTAGCGGGGGATACGAGCAGTACTTC.

This sequence joins TRBV4-1 and TRBJ1-6; 10 bases line up with TRBD1. The junction had 1 base not matched to a gene; V was cut back by 1 base and J by 4 bases. The CDR3 loop spans 16 amino acids. Germline CDR1 reads MGHRA; CDR2 reads YSYEKL. The CDR3 DNA reads TGCGCCAGCAGCCAAGGGGACAGGGGTTATAATTCACCCCTCCACTTT. Translation: CASSQGDRGYNSPLHF.

The genes are TRBV7-3 and TRBJ2-1; 7 nucleotides line up with TRBD1. CDR3 length: 13 residues. Germline V gives CDR1 SGHTA, CDR2 FQGTGA. V lost 5 bases to trimming and J lost 4 bases; unmatched junction nucleotides: 2. The CDR3 nucleotides are TGTGCCAGCAGCCCGACAGGGTACAATGAGCAGTTCTTC. Translating gives CASSPTGYNEQFF. The full variable domain, completed using reference TRBV7-3 and TRBJ2-1, is GAGVSQTPSNKVTEKGKYVELRCDPISGHTALYWYRQSLGQGPEFLIYFQGTGAADDSGLPNDRFFAVRPEGSVSTLKIQRTERGDSAVYLCASSPTGYNEQFFGPGTRLTVL.

Worth noting for this clone: Other DNA sequences in the same sample also yield this CDR3. This sequence joins TRBV5-8 and TRBJ2-3; the D is unclear. Germline loops: CDR1 SGHTS, CDR2 YDEGEE. The CDR3 length is 13 residues. Trimming left V 1 base short and J 1 base short, with 4 bases between. The CDR3 reads CASSLSGTDTQYF. The CDR3 nucleotides are TGTGCCAGCAGCTTGTCCGGCACAGATACGCAGTATTTT.

This chain uses TRBV5-1 with TRBJ2-7; 7 bases map to TRBD1. V shed 4 bases, J shed 2 bases, and the junction held 9 bases outside the gene matches. Germline CDR1 is SGHRS and CDR2 is YFSETQ. The CDR3 runs 15 residues. CDR3 residues: CASSGRDSFTYEQYF. The CDR3 DNA reads as TGCGCCAGCAGCGGCCGGGACAGCTTTACCTACGAGCAGTACTTC.

The V and J genes are TRBV11-2 and TRBJ2-1; D may be TRBD2 (5 bases). The CDR3 consists of 12 residues. The V end lost 5 bases, the J end lost 7 bases, and 9 bases lay between the germline ends. Germline-derived CDR1 and CDR2 are SGHAT and FQNNGV. The CDR3 DNA is TGTGCCAGCAGCCGTACTAGGAATGAGCAGTTCTTC. This sequence encodes CASSRTRNEQFF. The full variable domain, its missing parts supplied by reference TRBV11-2 and TRBJ2-1, is EAGVAQSPRYKIIEKRQSVAFWCNPISGHATLYWYQQILGQGPKLLIQFQNNGVVDDSQLPKDRFSAERLKGVDSTLKIQPAKLEDSAVYLCASSRTRNEQFFGPGTRLTVL.

This rearrangement joins TRBV2 to TRBJ2-2; 9 bases match TRBD1. The CDR3 is 14 amino acids. The trim removed 8 bases at V and 1 base at J, leaving 2 bases unmatched. CDR1 and CDR2 from the germline V gene are SNHLY and FYNNEI. The CDR3 DNA is TGTGCCAGCTCGGGACAGGGGAACACCGGGGAGCTGTTTTTT. Translating gives CASSGQGNTGELFF.

V is TRBV6-5 and J is TRBJ1-2, with D unclear. The V end lost 4 bases, the J end lost 9 bases, and 15 bases lay between the germline ends. This CDR3 spans 13 amino acids. Germline V CDR1 and CDR2: MNHEY, SVGAGI. The CDR3 DNA sequence: TGTGCCAGCAGTTCTCCGTGGGCCCCAAGCTACACCTTC. This codes for CASSSPWAPSYTF.

V and J are TRBV28 and TRBJ1-1; D may be TRBD1 (6 bases). There are 12 residues in the CDR3. From germline, CDR1 is MDHEN and CDR2 SYDVKM. Between the trimmed V and J ends, which lost 6 bases and 10 bases, there was a span of 15 bases. CDR3 protein: CASRSNRVAAFF. As DNA, the CDR3 is TGTGCCAGCAGGTCCAACAGGGTCGCAGCTTTCTTT.

This chain joins TRBV2 and TRBJ2-3; no clear D. The V gene's germline CDR1 is SNHLY and CDR2 FYNNEI. V lost 4 bases and J 0 bases, leaving 8 bases between the germline ends. This CDR3 spans 14 amino acids. In DNA form, the CDR3 reads TGTGCCAGCAGTGGGGCCCTGAGCACAGATACGCAGTATTTT. This translates into CASSGALSTDTQYF.

The chain joins TRBV9 to TRBJ2-7, with 9 positions matching TRBD2. The CDR3 loop spans 15 amino acids. Germline CDR1 is SGDLS and CDR2 is YYNGEE. V was clipped by 3 bases and J by 1 base; unmatched bases: 5. CDR3 sequence reads: CASSDGTSNSYEQYF. The CDR3 DNA is TGTGCCAGCAGCGACGGGACTAGCAATTCCTACGAGCAGTACTTC.

The chain joins TRBV11-3 to TRBJ2-1, with 10 bases matching TRBD1. V dropped 2 bases and J dropped 5; count of bases not matched to a gene: 3. CDR1 is SGHNT and CDR2 is YENEEA in the germline V gene. The CDR3 is 15 amino acids. Here the CDR3 reads CASSLRTGGNNEQFF. The CDR3, as DNA: TGTGCCAGCAGCTTACGGACAGGGGGAAACAATGAGCAGTTCTTC.

The chain combines TRBV28 with TRBJ2-7, with 9 bases aligning to TRBD1. CDR1 and CDR2 from the germline V gene are MDHEN and SYDVKM. This CDR3 spans 16 amino acids. With 1 base clipped from V and 2 bases from J, the junction kept 6 bases outside the gene matches. CDR3 in amino acids: CASSLLAGTGPYEQYF. In nucleotides, the CDR3 is TGTGCCAGCAGTTTATTAGCAGGGACAGGGCCCTACGAGCAGTACTTC. Using reference TRBV28 and TRBJ2-7 for the parts outside the CDR3, the full variable domain is DVKVTQSSRYLVKRTGEKVFLECVQDMDHENMFWYRQDPGLGLRLIYFSYDVKMKEKGDIPEGYSVSREKKERFSLILESASTNQTSMYLCASSLLAGTGPYEQYFGPGTRLTVT.

The gene calls are TRBV7-2 and TRBJ2-2; weak D call: TRBD2 (7 bases). There are 16 residues in the CDR3. Trimming shortened V by 5 bases and J by 2 bases, and 15 bases separated the two germline ends. Per germline, CDR1 SGHTA and CDR2 FQGNSA. This CDR3 is CASSRDGGLNTGELFF. In DNA, the CDR3 is TGTGCCAGCAGCCGAGACGGGGGGCTAAACACCGGGGAGCTGTTTTTT. Using reference TRBV7-2 and TRBJ2-2 for the parts outside the CDR3, the full variable domain is GAGVSQSPSNKVTEKGKDVELRCDPISGHTALYWYRQSLGQGLEFLIYFQGNSAPDKSGLPSDRFSAERTGGSVSTLTIQRTQQEDSAVYLCASSRDGGLNTGELFFGEGSRLTVL.